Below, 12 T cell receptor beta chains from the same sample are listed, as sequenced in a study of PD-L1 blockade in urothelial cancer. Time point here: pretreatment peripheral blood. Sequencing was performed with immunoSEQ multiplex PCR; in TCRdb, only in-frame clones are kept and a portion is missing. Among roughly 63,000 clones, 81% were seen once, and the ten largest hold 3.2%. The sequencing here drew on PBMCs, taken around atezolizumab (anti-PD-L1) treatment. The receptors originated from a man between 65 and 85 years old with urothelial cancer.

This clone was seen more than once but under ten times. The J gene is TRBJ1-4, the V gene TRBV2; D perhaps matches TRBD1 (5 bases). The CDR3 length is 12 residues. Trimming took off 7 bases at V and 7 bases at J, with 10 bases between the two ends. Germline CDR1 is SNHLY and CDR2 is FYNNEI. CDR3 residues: CASKSGLEKLFF. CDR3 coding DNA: TGTGCCAGCAAGTCAGGGCTTGAAAAACTGTTTTTT.

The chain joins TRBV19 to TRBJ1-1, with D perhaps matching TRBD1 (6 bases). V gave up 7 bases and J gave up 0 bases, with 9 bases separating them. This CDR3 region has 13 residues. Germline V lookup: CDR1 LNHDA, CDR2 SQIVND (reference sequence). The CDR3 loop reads CASIGQMNTEAFF. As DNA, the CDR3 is TGTGCCAGTATAGGACAGATGAACACTGAAGCTTTCTTT. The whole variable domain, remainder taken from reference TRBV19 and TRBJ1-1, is DGGITQSPKYLFRKEGQNVTLSCEQNLNHDAMYWYRQDPGQGLRLIYYSQIVNDFQKGDIAEGYSVSREKKESFPLTVTSAQKNPTAFYLCASIGQMNTEAFFGQGTRLTVV.

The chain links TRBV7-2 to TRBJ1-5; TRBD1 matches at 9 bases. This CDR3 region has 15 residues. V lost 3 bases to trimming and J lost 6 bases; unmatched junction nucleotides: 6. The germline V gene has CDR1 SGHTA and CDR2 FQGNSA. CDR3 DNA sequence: TGTGCCAGCAGCTTTGACAGGGGGACCGTTCAGCCCCAGCATTTT. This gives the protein CASSFDRGTVQPQHF.

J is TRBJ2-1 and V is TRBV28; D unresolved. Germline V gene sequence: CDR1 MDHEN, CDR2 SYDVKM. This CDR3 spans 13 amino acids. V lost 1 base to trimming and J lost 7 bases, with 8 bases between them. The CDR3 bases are TGTGCCAGCAGTTTATTGTCTAGAAATGAGCAGTTCTTC. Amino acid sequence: CASSLLSRNEQFF. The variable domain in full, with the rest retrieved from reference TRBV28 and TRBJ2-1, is DVKVTQSSRYLVKRTGEKVFLECVQDMDHENMFWYRQDPGLGLRLIYFSYDVKMKEKGDIPEGYSVSREKKERFSLILESASTNQTSMYLCASSLLSRNEQFFGPGTRLTVL.

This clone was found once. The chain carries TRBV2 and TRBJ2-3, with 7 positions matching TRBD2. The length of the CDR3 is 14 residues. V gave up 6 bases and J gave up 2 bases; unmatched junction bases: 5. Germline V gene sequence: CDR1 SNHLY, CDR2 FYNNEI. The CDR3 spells CASRLGTNTDTQYF. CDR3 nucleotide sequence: TGTGCCAGCAGGTTGGGGACTAACACAGATACGCAGTATTTT.

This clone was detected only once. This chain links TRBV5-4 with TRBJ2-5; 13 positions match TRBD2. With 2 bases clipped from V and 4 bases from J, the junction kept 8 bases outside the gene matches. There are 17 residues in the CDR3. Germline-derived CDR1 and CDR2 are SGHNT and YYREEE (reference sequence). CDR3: CASSFGTSGTPGETQYF. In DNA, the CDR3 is TGTGCCAGCAGCTTCGGGACTAGCGGGACGCCGGGAGAGACCCAGTACTTC.

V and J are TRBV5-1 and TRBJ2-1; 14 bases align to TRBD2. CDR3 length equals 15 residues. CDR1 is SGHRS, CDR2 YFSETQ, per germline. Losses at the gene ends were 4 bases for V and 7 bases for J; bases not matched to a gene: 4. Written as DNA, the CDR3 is TGCGCCAGCAGCCGGACTAGCGGGAGGTCGAATGAGCAGTTCTTC. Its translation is CASSRTSGRSNEQFF.

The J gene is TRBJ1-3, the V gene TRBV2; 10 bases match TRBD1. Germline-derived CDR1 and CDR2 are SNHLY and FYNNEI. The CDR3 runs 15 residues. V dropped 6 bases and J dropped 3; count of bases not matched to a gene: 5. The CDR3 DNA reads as TGTGCCAGCAGAGAGACAGGGGGCAGTGGAAACACCATATATTTT. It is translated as CASRETGGSGNTIYF. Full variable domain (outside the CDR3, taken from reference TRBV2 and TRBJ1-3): EPEVTQTPSHQVTQMGQEVILRCVPISNHLYFYWYRQILGQKVEFLVSFYNNEISEKSEIFDDQFSVERPDGSNFTLKIRSTKLEDSAMYFCASRETGGSGNTIYFGEGSWLTVV.

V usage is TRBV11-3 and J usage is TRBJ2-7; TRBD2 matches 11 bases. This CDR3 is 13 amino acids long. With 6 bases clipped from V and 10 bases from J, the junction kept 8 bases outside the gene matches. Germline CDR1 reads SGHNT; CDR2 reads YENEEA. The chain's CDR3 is CASSLTSGSDQYF. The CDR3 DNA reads TGTGCCAGCAGTCTAACTAGCGGGAGCGATCAGTACTTC.

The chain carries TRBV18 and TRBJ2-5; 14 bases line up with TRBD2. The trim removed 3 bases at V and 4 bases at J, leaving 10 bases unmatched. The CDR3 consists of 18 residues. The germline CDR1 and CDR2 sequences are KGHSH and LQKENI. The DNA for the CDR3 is TGTGCCAGCTCACCCCCGGGACTAGCGGGAGTTGGTGGAGAGACCCAGTACTTC. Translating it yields CASSPPGLAGVGGETQYF.

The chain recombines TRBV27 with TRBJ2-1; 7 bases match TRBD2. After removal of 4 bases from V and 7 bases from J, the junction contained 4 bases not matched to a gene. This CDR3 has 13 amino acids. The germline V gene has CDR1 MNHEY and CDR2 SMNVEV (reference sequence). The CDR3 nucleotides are TGTGCCAGCAGTTCTGTGGGGGGGAATGAGCAGTTCTTC. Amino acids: CASSSVGGNEQFF.

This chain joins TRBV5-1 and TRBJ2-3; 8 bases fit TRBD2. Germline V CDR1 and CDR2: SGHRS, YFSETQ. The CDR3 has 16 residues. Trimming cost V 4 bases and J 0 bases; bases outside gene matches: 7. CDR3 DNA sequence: TGCGCCAGCAGCCGGGAGGGCAGAACTAGCACAGATACGCAGTATTTT. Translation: CASSREGRTSTDTQYF. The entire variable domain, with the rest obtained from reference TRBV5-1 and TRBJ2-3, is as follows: KAGVTQTPRYLIKTRGQQVTLSCSPISGHRSVSWYQQTPGQGLQFLFEYFSETQRNKGNFPGRFSGRQFSNSRSEMNVSTLELGDSALYLCASSREGRTSTDTQYFGPGTRLTVL.